This T cell receptor beta chain is from a study of blood T cell repertoires in COVID-19. At the level of the study: PBMCs, B-cell-depleted T cells, or T cells provided the cDNA or gDNA that made up the material.

TCRdb's table, derived via immunoSEQ multiplex PCR, lists solely in-frame clones and lacks some. The table lists some 220,000 clones, about 81% of them singletons, with about 4.8% in the top ten. The CDR3 consists of 15 residues. Germline V gene sequence: CDR1 MDHEN, CDR2 SYDVKM. The germline V and J ends were trimmed by 6 bases and 4 bases, with 16 bases remaining between them. The J gene is TRBJ1-5, the V gene TRBV28; D might be TRBD1 (6 bases). This clonotype originated in a woman aged 65 to 85 with COVID-19, enrolled during active disease. The sequencing sample was made of peripheral blood. For the CDR3, the DNA is TGTGCCAGCAGAATCAAACAGGGACCTAATCAGCCCCAGCATTTT. Translation: CASRIKQGPNQPQHF.